This TCR beta chain comes out of a study of blood T cell repertoires in COVID-19. Study information: PBMCs, B-cell-depleted T cells, or T cells were the source of the cDNA or gDNA that made up the material.

Assay: immunoSEQ multiplex PCR; the TCRdb copy retains only in-frame clones and omits some. The profile shows around 27,000 clones, about 80% of them singletons. Trimming took off 7 bases at V and 4 bases at J, with 13 bases between the two ends. The CDR3 contains 13 residues. From germline, CDR1 is MDHEN and CDR2 SYDVKM. Sequencing was performed on peripheral blood. V and J are TRBV28 and TRBJ2-5; the D gene is possibly TRBD1 (6 bases). This TCR came from a human donor in a cohort sampled during active COVID-19. CDR3 region: CASTIQGSETQYF. The CDR3 region has the DNA TGTGCCAGCACCATACAGGGTTCAGAGACCCAGTACTTC. Full variable domain (remainder filled in from reference TRBV28 and TRBJ2-5): DVKVTQSSRYLVKRTGEKVFLECVQDMDHENMFWYRQDPGLGLRLIYFSYDVKMKEKGDIPEGYSVSREKKERFSLILESASTNQTSMYLCASTIQGSETQYFGPGTRLLVL.